This is a list of T cell receptor beta chains from one sample in a study of T cells after yellow fever vaccination. In TCRdb, the 5' RACE reads were re-called with MiXCR into one record per CDR3 protein. This table has hundreds of thousands of distinct CDR3 sequences, 6.2% appearing once. Specimen: PBMCs, collected 5 days after the yellow fever booster vaccination. The receptors were gathered from a man aged 25-45 years who received the YFV17D yellow fever vaccine. Each CDR3 is given with its conserved first and last residue. A D gene is named only where the DNA matches it firmly. Clone size is shown for a subset of rows, as once, few, many or a class of expanded clone.

many	TRBV6-2/TRBV6-3	TRBD2	TRBJ2-1	TGTGCCAGCAGTTATACATTTAGTGGGAGGGCCAACAATGAGCAGTTCTTC	CASSYTFSGRANNEQFF
NA	TRBV5-6	NA	TRBJ2-1	TGTGCCAGCAGCCCTATGGATAACTCCAGAGGGGAGCAGTTCTTC	CASSPMDNSRGEQFF
NA	TRBV7-8	TRBD1	TRBJ1-2	TGTGCCAGCAGCTCGGGACAGGGGGCGACACGGGGCTACACCTTC	CASSSGQGATRGYTF
many	TRBV28	NA	TRBJ1-1	TGTGCCAGCAGTTTTGAATCGACTCCGAACACTGAAGCTTTCTTT	CASSFESTPNTEAFF
many	TRBV7-6	NA	TRBJ2-7	TGTGCCAGCAGCTTAGGATGGGACGGGCCCTACGAGCAGTACTTC	CASSLGWDGPYEQYF
many	TRBV3-1	TRBD2	TRBJ2-5	TGTGCCAGCAGCCAATGGACTAGCGGGACTCAAGAGACCCAGTACTTC	CASSQWTSGTQETQYF
many	TRBV20-1	NA	TRBJ2-2	TGCAGTCCTAGAGTAGGTGGGAGAAGTAACACCGGGGAGCTGTTTTTT	CSPRVGGRSNTGELFF
NA	TRBV28	TRBD1	TRBJ1-3	TGTGCCAGCAGTTTCGTTGGGACAGTTGCCTCTGGAAACACCATATATTTT	CASSFVGTVASGNTIYF
few	TRBV7-9	TRBD2	TRBJ2-7	TGTGCCAGCAGCCTCCGGGACTACAGCTACGAGCAGTACTTC	CASSLRDYSYEQYF
NA	TRBV7-4	TRBD2	TRBJ2-2	TGTGCCTCCAGCAAGGAGGTCACTAGCGGTTACACCGGGGAGCTGTTTTTT	CASSKEVTSGYTGELFF
NA	TRBV6-1	TRBD2	TRBJ2-7	TGTGCCAGCAGAGCTAGCGGGAGGGCCCTCGACGAGCAGTACTTC	CASRASGRALDEQYF
NA	TRBV29-1	NA	TRBJ2-1	TGCAGCGTCGGTATAGGGACGGGCCGGGAGCAGTTCTTC	CSVGIGTGREQFF
many	TRBV7-2	NA	TRBJ2-4	TGTGCCAGCAGCTTAGCGCTGGGCCGAATGTACATTCAGTACTTC	CASSLALGRMYIQYF
NA	TRBV18	NA	TRBJ2-1	TGTGCCAGCTCACCAAGGCAGCTTGCGGGCAATGAGCAGTTCTTC	CASSPRQLAGNEQFF
NA	TRBV7-9	NA	TRBJ1-3	TGTGCCAGCAGCCAAGTTCCCGGGGGTTTCTCTGGAAACACCATATATTTT	CASSQVPGGFSGNTIYF
many	TRBV7-2	NA	TRBJ2-5	TGTGCCAGCAGTCGCCGGGCAGGGCCTCAAGAGACCCAGTACTTC	CASSRRAGPQETQYF
few	TRBV18	TRBD2	TRBJ2-3	TGTGCCAGCTCAAGCGGGAGTTTTGGAGATACGCAGTATTTT	CASSSGSFGDTQYF
NA	TRBV20-1	TRBD2	TRBJ2-1	TGCAGTGCTAAGACTAGCGGGAGGGCCCTTTTAGGGAATGAGCAGTTCTTC	CSAKTSGRALLGNEQFF
many	TRBV4-3	TRBD1	TRBJ2-5	TGCGCCAGCAGCCAGGAAGCGACAGGGGGAGAGACCCAGTACTTC	CASSQEATGGETQYF
many	TRBV6-5	NA	TRBJ2-5	TGTGCCAGCAGTCGATCCAGGGTGGTGGGAAAAGAGACCCAGTACTTC	CASSRSRVVGKETQYF
many	TRBV5-4	NA	TRBJ1-6	TGTGCCAGCAGCTTACCGGTGGTGAATTCACCCCTCCACTTT	CASSLPVVNSPLHF
few	TRBV5-4	NA	TRBJ2-2	TGTGCCAGCAGCCCCGGACGGGGTGAGGTCACCGGGGAGCTGTTTTTT	CASSPGRGEVTGELFF
NA	TRBV5-5	NA	TRBJ2-4	TGTGCCAGCAGCTTGGATCCCGCGGGATTGGCCAAAAACATTCAGTACTTC	CASSLDPAGLAKNIQYF
many	TRBV28	TRBD1	TRBJ2-7	TGTGCCAGCACCTGGGGACAGGGGACCTACGAGCAGTACTTC	CASTWGQGTYEQYF
few	TRBV9	NA	TRBJ2-1	TGTGCCAGCAGCGTAGTTCGGGGTTCCAATGAGCAGTTCTTC	CASSVVRGSNEQFF
many	TRBV20-1	NA	TRBJ2-3	TGCAGTGCTAGCGTTACCACCAGAGATACGCAGTATTTT	CSASVTTRDTQYF